This T cell receptor beta chain stems from a study of human T cells and chemical hapten exposure (dated by TCRdb to about 2021). For context, the study as a whole: For sensitization, 2% DPC in acetone was applied to a roughly 2 cm by roughly 2 cm area of upper inner arm skin. Patch tests used Finn chambers with 0.01% DPC on the upper back, scored after 6 days by International Contact Dermatitis Research Group standards. Under 30 alopecia patients gave blood for TCR sequencing at one to four time points (pre-sensitization, 2, 6 and 24 weeks). The patient cohort, mostly female, included alopecia areata with under or over 50% scalp involvement, alopecia totalis and alopecia universalis. Libraries were pooled for sequencing, and variation in per-sample TCR yields was attributed mainly to small differences in library volumes within the pool. Blood samples were taken from patients before sensitization (week 0) and then at 2, 6 and about 24 weeks after DPC sensitization. Peripheral blood TCR repertoire changes were tracked in vivo in alopecia patients during primary and secondary sensitization to the hapten diphenylcyclopropenone (DPC). Throughout the study period of around 24 weeks, patients also received therapeutic DPC doses to the scalp every week.

The method was RACE. Sequencing was performed on a NextSeq 500. During library preparation, unique molecular identifiers were attached to individual cDNA molecules so that TCRs could be counted quantitatively and reproducibly. Both TCR alpha and TCR beta chains were sequenced from each blood RNA sample. As for the authors' bioinformatics: The median number of TCRs per sample was approximately 93,000, ranging from about 20,000 to 690,600. The Decombinator software suite was used to annotate V, J and CDR3 in the TCR reads. For the PS versus PT1 abundance plots, all samples were subsampled to the same number of TCRs (28,000). TCRs were defined as expanded if absent before sensitization and observed at least eight times at the 2-week time point. TCRdb passed the public sequencing reads through fastp at Q25 and MiXCR, retaining productive beta sequences. Each CDR3 protein gets just one entry, which takes the most common genes and DNA from the rows behind it. The V and J calls were determined by TCRdb, not by the authors. Present in this sample are some 79,000 distinct CDR3 sequences, 7% to 8% of which were seen just once. The top ten clonotypes cover approximately 1.5% of the sample.

The CDR3 has 12 amino acids, counting the end cysteine and phenylalanine. CDR3 DNA is the only sequence kept; it has 36 bases, read in frame from the first base. Sequences SQVTM (CDR1) and ANQGSEA (CDR2) are obtained from the germline V gene. The junction carries 14 bases between V and J, which are trimmed by 6 bases and 5 bases respectively. In its sample, this clonotype was seen many times. This clone's antigen is unknown. No much larger clone exists at a distance of one base, and base qualities are not known. This specimen's time point label, per the study, means: patch test 1, 2 weeks after DPC sensitization. This specimen's treatment or condition label, per the study, means: therapeutic diphenylcyclopropenone sensitization with weekly scalp DPC. At every patch-test visit, the blood draw took place before the patch test was put on. Eligible patients were aged 18 to 70, diagnosed with alopecia, deemed suitable for DPC therapy, and excluded if pregnant. Total RNA was isolated from unfractionated whole blood collected in Tempus Blood RNA tubes.

Overall study results and their limits: Significantly more large CDR3 similarity clusters were formed by expanded TCRs than by pre-sensitization or healthy control sets, consistent with antigen-driven responses. After repeated subsampling, the strength of the expansion versus patch-test correlation and the threshold at which it became significant changed. The number of PT1 expanded TCRs positively correlated with patch test score, significant at thresholds 8, 16 and 32 but not 4. No change with DPC sensitization was found in the number of TCRs above 1 in 1000 frequency, and no evidence of global repertoire structure alterations was found. All patients had alopecia, a presumed autoimmune disease, so their immune response might differ from that of healthy individuals.

The sequence joins TRBV29-1 to TRBJ2-7; tentative D gene TRBD1, with 6 bases matching. This specimen consisted of whole blood, obtained in connection with sensitization to the hapten diphenylcyclopropenone (DPC). The sequence derives from a woman in her thirties with alopecia areata. Some clones in this sample may be carry-over from other donors' samples. The CDR3 in this case is CSVDRDTDEQYF. The bases read TGCAGCGTCGATAGGGACACAGACGAGCAGTACTTC.